The 7 T cell receptor beta chains reported below all come from one sample, sequenced in a study of graft-versus-host responses after intestinal transplantation. This table comes from immunoSEQ multiplex PCR, and its TCRdb copy is limited to in-frame clones, with some not included. The sample has 90,000 to 120,000 clones; roughly 86% are singletons. These TCRs' antigens remain unknown. Sequenced here: unstimulated CD4+ T cells sorted from spleen or lymph node cells, sampled before transplant. The source is a human donor who was the organ donor for an intestinal transplant.

The V and J genes are TRBV6-5 and TRBJ1-1, with D uncertain. Deletions cut 0 bases from V and 8 bases from J, with 7 bases between. CDR1 is MNHEY and CDR2 is SVGAGI in the germline V gene. The CDR3 contains 12 residues. Written as DNA, the CDR3 is TGTGCCAGCAGTTACTCGATGGCCGAAGCTTTCTTT. Protein sequence: CASSYSMAEAFF.

The chain is built from TRBV7-2 and TRBJ2-5; D uncertain. The V end lost 5 bases, the J end lost 5 bases, and 12 bases lay between the germline ends. Germline assignment: CDR1 SGHTA and CDR2 FQGNSA. The CDR3 is made up of 13 amino acids. In DNA form, the CDR3 reads TGTGCCAGCAGCCCGCCTGGGGTGGAGACCCAGTACTTC. Encoded protein: CASSPPGVETQYF.

The chain joins TRBV6-6 to TRBJ2-5; 7 bases are shared with TRBD1. With V trimmed by 8 bases and J by 5 bases, 5 bases remained unmatched. The CDR3 contains 12 residues. Germline-derived CDR1 and CDR2 are MNHNY and SVGAGI (reference sequence). The CDR3 sequence is CASEGGFETQYF. The CDR3 coding sequence is TGTGCCAGCGAAGGGGGCTTCGAGACCCAGTACTTC.

The rearrangement uses TRBV5-4 and TRBJ1-2; D remains ambiguous. The germline V and J ends were trimmed by 9 bases and 3 bases, with 12 bases remaining between them. Germline values: CDR1 SGHNT, CDR2 YYREEE (reference sequence). The CDR3 is 12 amino acids. CDR3 DNA sequence: TGTGCCAACTCACGGCGGGACTATGGCTACACCTTC. Translating it yields CANSRRDYGYTF. Together with reference TRBV5-4 and TRBJ1-2, the CDR3 gives the full variable domain: ETGVTQSPTHLIKTRGQQVTLRCSSQSGHNTVSWYQQALGQGPQFIFQYYREEENGRGNFPPRFSGLQFPNYSSELNVNALELDDSALYLCANSRRDYGYTFGSGTRLTVV.

The sample holds a few counts of this clone. The chain joins TRBV7-9 to TRBJ1-1; D ambiguous. The germline gives CDR1 SEHNR, CDR2 FQNEAQ (reference sequence). The CDR3 runs to 12 residues. With 6 bases removed from V and 2 bases from J, the gap between germline ends came to 7 bases. As DNA, the CDR3 is TGTGCCAGCAGGGAGGGTAACACTGAAGCTTTCTTT. This encodes CASREGNTEAFF.

The chain links TRBV7-9 to TRBJ2-2; maybe TRBD1 (5 bases). Germline V gene sequence: CDR1 SEHNR, CDR2 FQNEAQ (reference sequence). CDR3 length: 14 residues. V shed 1 base and J shed 9 bases, with 12 bases lying between them. The CDR3: CASSLDGALRELFF. Here the CDR3 DNA reads TGTGCCAGCAGCTTAGATGGGGCCCTTCGGGAGCTGTTTTTT.

The chain couples TRBV19 to TRBJ2-6; no clear D gene. The CDR3 totals 15 residues. The germline V and J ends were trimmed by 1 base and 1 base, with 5 bases remaining between them. Germline V CDR1 and CDR2: LNHDA, SQIVND (reference sequence). CDR3 coding DNA: TGTGCCAGTAGTATAGGGGGATCTGGGGCCAACGTCCTGACTTTC. This sequence encodes CASSIGGSGANVLTF.